The rows below give T cell receptor beta chains drawn from one sample of a study of technical replicates of blood from several donors. Clones were read by immunoSEQ multiplex PCR, and TCRdb kept only the in-frame ones, dropping some. The sample has 65,000 to 85,000 clones; around 96% are singletons. The sequenced material came from T cells isolated from PBMCs. These receptors were obtained from a human donor in good health. Both conserved end residues are part of each CDR3. The D gene is left open where the match is weak. Expanded clones get a size class; other rows say once, few or many, or leave the size out.

CDR3aa	CDR3nt	abundance	v_gene	j_gene	d_gene
CASGLVLTTIYTF	TGTGCTAGTGGTTTGGTACTAACGACTATCTACACCTTC	.	TRBV12-5	TRBJ1-2	.
CASSPQGAGANVLTF	TGTGCCAGCAGCCCCCAGGGGGCCGGGGCCAACGTCCTGACTTTC	.	TRBV11-3	TRBJ2-6	TRBD1
CASGKRDHNEQFF	TGTGCCAGCGGTAAGCGGGACCACAATGAGCAGTTCTTC	.	TRBV11-3	TRBJ2-1	TRBD2
CASSVYTGSEQYF	TGTGCCAGCAGCGTGTATACAGGGTCCGAGCAGTACTTC	.	TRBV9	TRBJ2-7	.
CASSRRNLREQYNEQFF	TGTGCCAGCAGCCGGCGTAATTTGAGGGAGCAATACAATGAGCAGTTCTTC	.	TRBV5-4	TRBJ2-1	.
CASSRTRDRAAGYTF	TGTGCCAGTAGTAGGACCCGGGACAGGGCTGCTGGCTACACCTTC	few	TRBV19	TRBJ1-2	TRBD1
CASSVLGYSYEQYF	TGCGCCAGCAGTGTTCTCGGTTACTCCTACGAGCAGTACTTC	.	TRBV10-2	TRBJ2-7	.
CASSLSPIAGYTF	TGTGCCAGCAGCTTATCGCCGATAGCCGGCTACACCTTC	.	TRBV5-6	TRBJ1-2	.
CASSESSGTGEQYF	TGCGCCAGCAGTGAAAGTAGCGGGACGGGGGAGCAGTACTTC	.	TRBV10-2	TRBJ2-7	TRBD2
CASRQGYNQPQHF	TGTGCCAGCAGACAGGGGTACAATCAGCCCCAGCATTTT	.	TRBV6-5	TRBJ1-5	TRBD1
CASSSAGAGEQYF	TGCGCCAGCAGCTCAGCGGGAGCTGGCGAGCAGTACTTC	.	TRBV5-1	TRBJ2-7	TRBD2
CASRSGTRSGHGYEQYF	TGTGCCAGCAGATCCGGGACTAGATCCGGTCATGGCTACGAGCAGTACTTC	.	TRBV25-1	TRBJ2-7	TRBD2
CATSRDYGDWTYEQYF	TGTGCCACCAGCAGAGATTACGGGGATTGGACCTACGAGCAGTACTTC	.	TRBV15	TRBJ2-7	.
CASSLASTDINEKLFF	TGCGCCAGCAGCTTGGCCTCGACAGATATTAATGAAAAACTGTTTTTT	.	TRBV5-1	TRBJ1-4	.
CTSSGTSGRAGNTGELFF	TGCACCAGCAGCGGGACTAGCGGGAGGGCCGGGAACACCGGGGAGCTGTTTTTT	.	TRBV1	TRBJ2-2	.
CAVLAGEGSGELFF	TGTGCCGTACTAGCGGGAGAAGGTAGCGGGGAGCTGTTTTTT	.	TRBV10-3	TRBJ2-2	TRBD2
CASSMTGNQPQHF	TGTGCCAGTAGTATGACCGGGAATCAGCCCCAGCATTTT	.	TRBV19	TRBJ1-5	.
CASSLSGGDNEQFF	TGTGCCAGCAGCTTAAGCGGAGGGGACAATGAGCAGTTCTTC	.	TRBV5-4	TRBJ2-1	.